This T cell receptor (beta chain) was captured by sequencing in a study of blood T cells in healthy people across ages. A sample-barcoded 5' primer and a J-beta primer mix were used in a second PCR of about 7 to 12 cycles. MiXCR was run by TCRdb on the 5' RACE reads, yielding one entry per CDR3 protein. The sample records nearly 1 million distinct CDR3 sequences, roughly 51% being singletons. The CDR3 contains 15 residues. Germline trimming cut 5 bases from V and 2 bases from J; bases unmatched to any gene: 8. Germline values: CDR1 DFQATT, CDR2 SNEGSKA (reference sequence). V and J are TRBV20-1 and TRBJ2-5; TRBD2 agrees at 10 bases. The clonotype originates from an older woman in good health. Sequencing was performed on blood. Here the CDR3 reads CSAYPGLAVQETQYF. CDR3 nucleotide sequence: TGCAGTGCTTATCCCGGACTAGCGGTACAAGAGACCCAGTACTTC.